This is a list of T cell receptor beta chains from one sample in a study of T cell repertoires in cytomegalovirus infection. Their cognate antigens are unknown. TCRdb ran MiXCR on the reads and lists one entry per CDR3 protein. In the table there are approximately 76,000 distinct CDR3 sequences, around 37% of which are singletons. Sequenced here: CD8+ T cells from cultured PBMCs, sampled from culture after CMV antigen stimulation. These receptor sequences come from a human donor in good health (CMV status not recorded). Some clones in this sample may be carry-over from other donors' samples. Both conserved end residues are part of each CDR3. The D gene is left open where the match is weak. Part of the rows lack a size; the others show once, few, many or a class for expanded clones.

CDR3nt: TGTGCCAGCAGCTTGCATGACTACAATGAGCAGTTCTTC
CDR3aa: CASSLHDYNEQFF
d_gene: .
abundance: few
j_gene: TRBJ2-1
v_gene: TRBV5-5

CDR3nt: TGTGCCAGCAGCTTAGTTTCTACAGCTACCACAGATACGCAGTATTTT
CDR3aa: CASSLVSTATTDTQYF
d_gene: .
abundance: many
j_gene: TRBJ2-3
v_gene: TRBV7-9

CDR3nt: TGTGCCAGCAGTTTACGGCAAAATAGCAATCAGCCCCAGCATTTT
CDR3aa: CASSLRQNSNQPQHF
d_gene: .
abundance: .
j_gene: TRBJ1-5
v_gene: TRBV28

CDR3nt: TGTGCCAGTAGTATGGTTCGGACAGGGGGCAACACCGGGGAGCTGTTTTTT
CDR3aa: CASSMVRTGGNTGELFF
d_gene: TRBD1
abundance: .
j_gene: TRBJ2-2
v_gene: TRBV19

CDR3nt: TGTGCCAGCAGCTTAGGAGGGTTGTACAATGAGCAGTTCTTC
CDR3aa: CASSLGGLYNEQFF
d_gene: .
abundance: many
j_gene: TRBJ2-1
v_gene: TRBV7-8

CDR3nt: TGTGCCAGCAGCACAACAGGGGGCGACTATGGCTACACCTTC
CDR3aa: CASSTTGGDYGYTF
d_gene: TRBD1
abundance: few
j_gene: TRBJ1-2
v_gene: TRBV7-9

CDR3nt: TGCGCCAGCAGCCAAGAGGGTACAGGGGCTGTCTATGGCTACACCTTC
CDR3aa: CASSQEGTGAVYGYTF
d_gene: TRBD1
abundance: few
j_gene: TRBJ1-2
v_gene: TRBV4-1

CDR3nt: TGTGCCAGCAGCGCGGACAGCCCTGTGTCCGATGGCTACACCTTC
CDR3aa: CASSADSPVSDGYTF
d_gene: .
abundance: .
j_gene: TRBJ1-2
v_gene: TRBV7-9

CDR3nt: TGTGCCAGCAGCTTTGGAGGAAACAATGAGCAGTTCTTC
CDR3aa: CASSFGGNNEQFF
d_gene: .
abundance: .
j_gene: TRBJ2-1
v_gene: TRBV7-9

CDR3nt: TGTGCCAGCAGTTACACAGGGGCCTTGGGGGCCAACGTCCTGACTTTC
CDR3aa: CASSYTGALGANVLTF
d_gene: TRBD1
abundance: .
j_gene: TRBJ2-6
v_gene: TRBV7-8

CDR3nt: TGTGCCAGCAGCTTACAGGGTGACACTGAAGCTTTCTTT
CDR3aa: CASSLQGDTEAFF
d_gene: .
abundance: .
j_gene: TRBJ1-1
v_gene: TRBV7-9

CDR3nt: TGTGCCAGCAGCCAGGACAGGGGGCAACGTGGCTACACCTTC
CDR3aa: CASSQDRGQRGYTF
d_gene: TRBD1
abundance: many
j_gene: TRBJ1-2
v_gene: TRBV7-2

CDR3nt: TGTGCCAGCAGCAGAGAGGGTCGGGGATCCTACGAGCAGTACTTC
CDR3aa: CASSREGRGSYEQYF
d_gene: .
abundance: few
j_gene: TRBJ2-7
v_gene: TRBV7-2

CDR3nt: TGTGCCAGCAGCTTGTCCCGAGACGGAGGCCGCCAGTATTTT
CDR3aa: CASSLSRDGGRQYF
d_gene: .
abundance: .
j_gene: TRBJ2-3
v_gene: TRBV7-8

CDR3nt: TGTGCCAGCAGCCAGGGTCCAGGGTCCTACGAGCAGTACTTC
CDR3aa: CASSQGPGSYEQYF
d_gene: .
abundance: few
j_gene: TRBJ2-7
v_gene: TRBV11-2

CDR3nt: TGTGCCAGCAGCGGCCGCAGCGGGGGCCCTTCCCTTTGGACAGATACGCAGTATTTT
CDR3aa: CASSGRSGGPSLWTDTQYF
d_gene: TRBD2
abundance: few
j_gene: TRBJ2-3
v_gene: TRBV2

CDR3nt: TGTGCCAGCATCAAACCGTGGGGGGATACGCAGTATTTT
CDR3aa: CASIKPWGDTQYF
d_gene: .
abundance: few
j_gene: TRBJ2-3
v_gene: TRBV7-9

CDR3nt: TGTGCCAGCCGCCCCGGACTAGCGGGGGCACTCTCCTACGAGCAGTACTTC
CDR3aa: CASRPGLAGALSYEQYF
d_gene: TRBD2
abundance: .
j_gene: TRBJ2-7
v_gene: TRBV7-9

CDR3nt: TGTGCCAGCAGCGTACTTAGAAATGAGCAGTTCTTC
CDR3aa: CASSVLRNEQFF
d_gene: .
abundance: .
j_gene: TRBJ2-1
v_gene: TRBV11-2

CDR3nt: TGTGCCAGCAGCTCCGACAGCGGAAAACTGTTTTTT
CDR3aa: CASSSDSGKLFF
d_gene: .
abundance: .
j_gene: TRBJ1-4
v_gene: TRBV7-8

CDR3nt: TGTGCCAGCAGCTTAGGTCTAGCGGTCTACAATGAGCAGTTCTTC
CDR3aa: CASSLGLAVYNEQFF
d_gene: TRBD2
abundance: .
j_gene: TRBJ2-1
v_gene: TRBV7-6

CDR3nt: TGTGCCAGCAGATTAGTTGACATTATGGTGGAGGGGGAAGCGAAGGAGACCCAGTACTTC
CDR3aa: CASRLVDIMVEGEAKETQYF
d_gene: .
abundance: .
j_gene: TRBJ2-5
v_gene: TRBV7-8

CDR3nt: TGTGCCAGCAGTTTCAAGCGGGGGGACGGCGAGCAGTACTTC
CDR3aa: CASSFKRGDGEQYF
d_gene: TRBD2
abundance: .
j_gene: TRBJ2-7
v_gene: TRBV27

CDR3nt: TGTGCCAGCAGTCCCGGGACGTGGGCCTACGAGCAGTACTTC
CDR3aa: CASSPGTWAYEQYF
d_gene: .
abundance: few
j_gene: TRBJ2-7
v_gene: TRBV27

CDR3nt: TGTGCCAGCAGCTTAGCGGGGGGCCCGGATTCACCCCTCCACTTT
CDR3aa: CASSLAGGPDSPLHF
d_gene: .
abundance: many
j_gene: TRBJ1-6
v_gene: TRBV7-6

CDR3nt: TGTGCCAGCAGCTTTGGGAGCGTGAGCTCCTATAATTCACCCCTCCACTTT
CDR3aa: CASSFGSVSSYNSPLHF
d_gene: .
abundance: many
j_gene: TRBJ1-6
v_gene: TRBV11-2

CDR3nt: TGTGCCAGCAGTTACGCGGGACAGGGCGTTGAGACTGAAGCTTTCTTT
CDR3aa: CASSYAGQGVETEAFF
d_gene: TRBD1
abundance: .
j_gene: TRBJ1-1
v_gene: TRBV6-5

CDR3nt: TGTGCCAGCAGTCCTAGCGGGAACCCCTACGAGCAGTACTTC
CDR3aa: CASSPSGNPYEQYF
d_gene: TRBD2
abundance: few
j_gene: TRBJ2-7
v_gene: TRBV12-3/TRBV12-4

CDR3nt: TGTGCCAGCAGCAGGACAGCTAACACTGAAGCTTTCTTT
CDR3aa: CASSRTANTEAFF
d_gene: .
abundance: few
j_gene: TRBJ1-1
v_gene: TRBV27

CDR3nt: TGTGCCAGCAGTTACTCGGGAGACGGACAGACCGAAAACCCGGACTACGAGCAGTACTTC
CDR3aa: CASSYSGDGQTENPDYEQYF
d_gene: .
abundance: few
j_gene: TRBJ2-7
v_gene: TRBV6-5

CDR3nt: TGTGCCAGCAGTGGGAGCGGGGGGGGACCTAGCACAGATACGCAGTATTTT
CDR3aa: CASSGSGGGPSTDTQYF
d_gene: TRBD2
abundance: .
j_gene: TRBJ2-3
v_gene: TRBV2

CDR3nt: TGTGCCAGCAGCCTGATGGGGACCCAGTACTTC
CDR3aa: CASSLMGTQYF
d_gene: .
abundance: .
j_gene: TRBJ2-5
v_gene: TRBV7-9

CDR3nt: TGCAGCGTTGAATGGTTGGAGGGGCCAGAAGAAACTAACTATGGCTACACCTTC
CDR3aa: CSVEWLEGPEETNYGYTF
d_gene: .
abundance: few
j_gene: TRBJ1-2
v_gene: TRBV29-1